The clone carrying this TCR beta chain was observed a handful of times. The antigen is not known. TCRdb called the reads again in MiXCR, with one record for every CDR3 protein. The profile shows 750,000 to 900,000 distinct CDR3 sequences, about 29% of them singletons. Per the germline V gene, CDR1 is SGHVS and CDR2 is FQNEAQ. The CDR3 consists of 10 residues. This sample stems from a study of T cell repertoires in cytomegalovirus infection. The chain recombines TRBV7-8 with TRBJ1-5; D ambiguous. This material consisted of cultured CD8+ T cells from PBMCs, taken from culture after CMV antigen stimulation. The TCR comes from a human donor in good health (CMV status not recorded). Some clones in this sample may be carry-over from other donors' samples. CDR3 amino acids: CALAGQPQHF. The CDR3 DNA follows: TGTGCTCTCGCCGGTCAGCCCCAGCATTTT.